Listed below are T cell receptor beta chains from one sample, sequenced in a study of T cells expressing NK-cell markers. TCRdb re-called the 5' RACE reads, yielding one record per CDR3 amino acid sequence without DNA. The sample has roughly 450,000 distinct CDR3 sequences, and its top ten clones hold about 1.5%. The specimen sequenced was blood T cells: a sorted CD56 or NKG2C T cell subset, CD4+ or CD8+ T cells, or bulk PBMC T cells (not recorded which). These receptors all stem from a woman aged 50 to 60 in good health. Both conserved end residues are part of each CDR3.

v_call: TRBV20-1; j_call: TRBJ2-5; cdr3_aa: CSASFGSGRRTQYF
v_call: TRBV6-6; j_call: TRBJ2-1; cdr3_aa: CASSYSWGAENEQFF
v_call: TRBV12-3/TRBV12-4; j_call: TRBJ1-4; cdr3_aa: CASSLQPGGARLFF
v_call: TRBV28; j_call: TRBJ2-5; cdr3_aa: CASSLGTRARETQYF
v_call: TRBV20-1; j_call: TRBJ2-3; cdr3_aa: CSGGRSLTDTQYF
v_call: TRBV12-3/TRBV12-4; j_call: TRBJ2-4; cdr3_aa: CASSLGLAGGNIQYF
v_call: TRBV12-3/TRBV12-4; j_call: TRBJ2-2; cdr3_aa: CASSFVAGGPEFKLFF
v_call: TRBV2; j_call: TRBJ2-7; cdr3_aa: CASEPGGFEQYF
v_call: TRBV12-5; j_call: TRBJ2-3; cdr3_aa: CASGRPYTDTQYF
v_call: TRBV21-1; j_call: TRBJ1-4; cdr3_aa: CASSIERATNEKLFF
v_call: TRBV10-2; j_call: TRBJ2-7; cdr3_aa: CASSDLGGESLREQYF
v_call: TRBV2; j_call: TRBJ2-6; cdr3_aa: CASKVTSGTGANVLTF
v_call: TRBV5-1; j_call: TRBJ1-1; cdr3_aa: CASSLGTGGMDTEAFF
v_call: TRBV9; j_call: TRBJ1-1; cdr3_aa: CASSVTEGVNTEAFF
v_call: TRBV5-1; j_call: TRBJ2-5; cdr3_aa: CASSSGSLLVSGETQYF
v_call: TRBV6-5; j_call: TRBJ2-1; cdr3_aa: CASRGTEDNEQFF
v_call: TRBV27; j_call: TRBJ1-4; cdr3_aa: CASSLYSGDEKLFF
v_call: TRBV7-2; j_call: TRBJ1-2; cdr3_aa: CASSSSAGGREGYTF
v_call: TRBV29-1; j_call: TRBJ1-5; cdr3_aa: CSAKTGGRYSNQPQHF
v_call: TRBV12-5; j_call: TRBJ1-1; cdr3_aa: CASGLERRDRGIMNTEAFF
v_call: TRBV7-3; j_call: TRBJ2-1; cdr3_aa: CASSPTGREGEQFF